The next 25 T cell receptor beta chains were all read from a single sample in a study of CD8 T cells in Susac syndrome. Random hexamers were used to reverse transcribe an amount of roughly 0.45 to 1 ug RNA. TCRdb called the immunoSEQ multiplex PCR reads again in MiXCR, with one record for every CDR3 protein. The table lists about 180,000 distinct CDR3 sequences, approximately 95% of them singletons. Source material: CD4+ T cells from PBMCs. Receptor source: a human donor with multiple sclerosis.

J is TRBJ1-5 and V is TRBV4-1; tentative D call: TRBD1 (5 bases). Germline CDR1 is MGHRA and CDR2 is YSYEKL. The CDR3 runs 18 residues. Between the trimmed V and J ends, which lost 0 bases and 1 base, there was a span of 16 bases. This chain's CDR3 is CASSQDGSGAGSNQPQHF. In DNA, the CDR3 is TGCGCCAGCAGCCAAGATGGTAGTGGGGCGGGGAGCAATCAGCCCCAGCATTTT.

The J gene is TRBJ2-1, the V gene TRBV3-1; 10 nucleotides line up with TRBD1. Germline CDR1 is LGHDT and CDR2 is YNNKEL (reference sequence). J lost 9 bases, V lost 5 bases, and 16 bases had no gene match. The CDR3 has 17 amino acids. The CDR3, as DNA: TGTGCCAGCAGCGCCGGACAGGGGGTGTTGGGATTGGGTGAGCAGTTCTTC. Its protein is CASSAGQGVLGLGEQFF.

The chain is built from TRBV2 and TRBJ2-5; the D call may be TRBD1 or TRBD2 (6 bases each). V lost 1 base and J lost 4, with 13 bases in between. This CDR3 is built from 15 residues. The germline V gene encodes CDR1 SNHLY and CDR2 FYNNEI. CDR3 amino acids: CASSEVGGRGETQYF. CDR3 in DNA: TGTGCCAGCAGTGAAGTGGGGGGCAGGGGAGAGACCCAGTACTTC.

The V call is TRBV14, the J call TRBJ1-2; 11 nucleotides match TRBD1. V dropped 3 bases and J dropped 8; count of bases not matched to a gene: 8. The germline V gene has CDR1 SGHDN and CDR2 FVKESK. CDR3 length: 15 residues. CDR3 residues: CASSQPGTGGRGYTF. CDR3 bases: TGTGCCAGCAGCCAGCCCGGGACAGGGGGGAGAGGCTACACCTTC.

J is TRBJ2-7 and V is TRBV23-1, with 8 bases matching TRBD1. TRBV23-1 carries the ORF label, with uncertain function. The CDR3 spans 15 residues. Losses at the gene ends were 6 bases for V and 2 bases for J; bases not matched to a gene: 9. The CDR3 DNA reads TGCGCCAGCAGCCGAATCGACAGGGGCCCCTACGAGCAGTACTTC. Amino acid sequence: CASSRIDRGPYEQYF.

The chain combines TRBV7-9 with TRBJ2-5; D remains ambiguous. This CDR3 has 13 amino acids. Germline V gives CDR1 SEHNR, CDR2 FQNEAQ (reference sequence). V shed 5 bases and J shed 4 bases, with 11 bases lying between them. In DNA form, the CDR3 reads TGTGCCAGCAGCCCCCCATCGCGAGAGACCCAGTACTTC. It encodes CASSPPSRETQYF.

This clonotype was recorded once. The chain links TRBV10-3 to TRBJ2-3, with D perhaps matching TRBD2 (6 bases). Germline CDR1 is ENHRY and CDR2 is SYGVKD. V was pared by 4 bases and J by 2 bases, with 16 bases between. The CDR3 extends over 16 amino acids. This CDR3 is CAISGLAEAPTDTQYF. CDR3 nucleotides: TGTGCCATCAGTGGGTTAGCGGAAGCGCCCACAGATACGCAGTATTTT.

The gene calls are TRBV7-9 and TRBJ2-5, with TRBD1 matching over 9 bases. Germline V gene sequence: CDR1 SEHNR, CDR2 FQNEAQ (reference sequence). This CDR3 comprises 14 residues. V lost 5 bases, J lost 5 bases, and 6 bases stayed unmatched. CDR3 bases: TGTGCCAGCAGCCCAGGACAGGGGAAGGAGACCCAGTACTTC. It specifies CASSPGQGKETQYF.

This clonotype was recorded only once. This chain links TRBV5-4 with TRBJ2-1; tentatively, D is TRBD1 (5 bases). Trimming took 3 bases from V and 9 from J, leaving 13 bases between them. CDR3 size: 13 residues. Germline values: CDR1 SGHNT, CDR2 YYREEE (reference sequence). CDR3 in DNA: TGTGCCAGCAGCTCGGACCGTAGGGGTGAGCAGTTCTTC. Its protein is CASSSDRRGEQFF.

The V call is TRBV12-3 or TRBV12-4, the J call TRBJ1-1, with D hard to call. This CDR3 has 14 residues. V was clipped by 1 base and J by 2 bases, with 8 bases between them. CDR3 sequence: CASSLGTGNTEAFF. Written as DNA, the CDR3 is TGTGCCAGCAGTTTAGGGACGGGCAACACTGAAGCTTTCTTT.

The chain couples TRBV12-5 to TRBJ1-2; D gene uncertain. Trimming pared 7 bases from V and 5 bases from J, leaving 14 bases between. CDR1 and CDR2 (germline): LGHNT, FRNRAP. CDR3 length equals 13 residues. This CDR3 is CASAIGPLYGYTF. The CDR3 DNA sequence: TGTGCTAGTGCTATAGGACCCCTTTATGGCTACACCTTC.

The genes are TRBV4-1 and TRBJ2-7; TRBD1 matches at 7 bases. With V trimmed by 0 bases and J by 7 bases, 9 bases remained unmatched. This CDR3 is built from 15 residues. Looked up from germline, CDR1 is MGHRA and CDR2 is YSYEKL. The DNA for the CDR3 is TGCGCCAGCAGCCAAGATCGGGACAGCAGATGGGAGCAGTACTTC. Its translation: CASSQDRDSRWEQYF.

The rearrangement links TRBV29-1 to TRBJ2-1; 9 bases agree with TRBD2. Per the germline V gene, CDR1 is SQVTM and CDR2 is ANQGSEA. J lost 0 bases, V lost 8 bases, and 5 bases had no gene match. CDR3 length: 14 amino acids. Here the CDR3 reads CSRERGDSYNEQFF. In DNA form, the CDR3 reads TGCAGCCGCGAGCGGGGGGACTCCTACAATGAGCAGTTCTTC.

The J gene is TRBJ1-4, the V gene TRBV29-1; D remains unclear. Germline-derived CDR1 and CDR2 are SQVTM and ANQGSEA. This CDR3 has 14 amino acids. V was cut by 7 bases and J by 4 bases, with 16 bases left in between. The chain's CDR3 is CSARPGRLNEKLFF. CDR3 in DNA: TGCAGCGCCCGCCCCGGACGGCTTAATGAAAAACTGTTTTTT. Drawing the rest from reference TRBV29-1 and TRBJ1-4, the complete variable domain is SAVISQKPSRDICQRGTSLTIQCQVDSQVTMMFWYRQQPGQSLTLIATANQGSEATYESGFVIDKFPISRPNLTFSTLTVSNMSPEDSSIYLCSARPGRLNEKLFFGSGTQLSVL.

The V and J genes are TRBV12-3 or TRBV12-4 and TRBJ2-2; D call uncertain. Trimming removed 6 bases at V and 5 bases at J, with 10 bases between. The CDR3 sequence is 13 residues long. CDR3 residues: CASSYTGTGELFF. The DNA of the CDR3 is TGTGCCAGCAGCTATACCGGGACCGGGGAGCTGTTTTTT.

This clonotype was seen a handful of times. The genes are TRBV18 and TRBJ2-7, with no clear D. V lost 4 bases and J lost 7, with 8 bases in between. Germline lookup yields CDR1 KGHSH and CDR2 LQKENI. The CDR3 sequence is 11 residues long. CDR3 sequence: CASSQSGEQYF. DNA for the CDR3: TGTGCCAGCTCACAGTCGGGTGAGCAGTACTTC.

This chain uses TRBV24-1 with TRBJ2-5; TRBD2 aligns across 12 bases. The V gene end was trimmed by 3 bases and the J gene end by 5 bases; junction bases not matched to a gene: 3. CDR3 size: 15 residues. Germline lookup yields CDR1 KGHDR and CDR2 SFDVKD. CDR3 nucleotide sequence: TGTGCCACCAGTGATCGGACTAGCGGGGAGGAGACCCAGTACTTC. It specifies CATSDRTSGEETQYF.

This chain uses TRBV3-1 with TRBJ1-5, with D unclear. The germline V gene encodes CDR1 LGHDT and CDR2 YNNKEL (reference sequence). V was pared by 1 base and J by 0 bases, with 4 bases between. This CDR3 is 14 amino acids long. The CDR3 protein is CASSQVVSNQPQHF. Written as DNA, the CDR3 is TGTGCCAGCAGCCAAGTCGTTAGCAATCAGCCCCAGCATTTT.

The chain is built from TRBV27 and TRBJ1-6, with TRBD1 as a possible D gene (5 bases). Trimming stripped 6 bases from V and 6 bases from J, with 15 bases between. The germline gives CDR1 MNHEY, CDR2 SMNVEV (reference sequence). This CDR3 is 15 amino acids long. The CDR3 sequence is CASSLGVVGNSPLHF. CDR3 nucleotides: TGTGCCAGCAGCCTAGGGGTTGTTGGTAATTCACCCCTCCACTTT.

The gene calls are TRBV3-1 and TRBJ1-2; no definite D call. Trimming removed 1 base at V and 5 bases at J, with 11 bases between. The CDR3 extends over 14 amino acids. Germline V CDR1 and CDR2: LGHDT, YNNKEL (reference sequence). In DNA, the CDR3 is TGTGCCAGCAGCCAAGTCTTTGGGCCGTATGGCTACACCTTC. This gives the protein CASSQVFGPYGYTF. Full variable domain (remainder filled in from reference TRBV3-1 and TRBJ1-2): DTAVSQTPKYLVTQMGNDKSIKCEQNLGHDTMYWYKQDSKKFLKIMFSYNNKELIINETVPNRFSPKSPDKAHLNLHINSLELGDSAVYFCASSQVFGPYGYTFGSGTRLTVV.

The chain is built from TRBV7-8 and TRBJ1-1; TRBD1 is a possible D gene (5 bases). V shed 5 bases and J shed 5 bases, with 9 bases lying between them. The CDR3 contains 12 residues. CDR1 and CDR2 from the germline V gene are SGHVS and FQNEAQ. This chain's CDR3 is CASSRGATEAFF. CDR3 in DNA: TGTGCCAGCAGCCGAGGGGCAACTGAAGCTTTCTTT.

The CDR3 sequence is CASSLVVDNEQFF. The CDR3 DNA follows: TGTGCCAGCAGCTTAGTTGTGGACAATGAGCAGTTCTTC. The gene calls are TRBV7-9 and TRBJ2-1; D unclear. There are 13 residues in the CDR3. Germline V lookup: CDR1 SEHNR, CDR2 FQNEAQ (reference sequence). Trimming cost V 1 base and J 5 bases, with 6 bases left between them.

The rearrangement links TRBV3-1 to TRBJ1-6, with a tentative D call TRBD1 (6 bases). Between the trimmed V and J ends, which lost 3 bases and 6 bases, there was a span of 12 bases. The CDR3 totals 15 residues. From germline, CDR1 is LGHDT and CDR2 YNNKEL (reference sequence). This CDR3 is CASSQDGQRNSPLHF. The CDR3 DNA reads TGTGCCAGCAGCCAGGATGGACAGCGTAATTCACCCCTCCACTTT. The entire variable domain, with the rest obtained from reference TRBV3-1 and TRBJ1-6, is as follows: DTAVSQTPKYLVTQMGNDKSIKCEQNLGHDTMYWYKQDSKKFLKIMFSYNNKELIINETVPNRFSPKSPDKAHLNLHINSLELGDSAVYFCASSQDGQRNSPLHFGNGTRLTVT.

The chain recombines TRBV11-2 with TRBJ2-7, with a possible D match to TRBD1 (6 bases). The CDR3 extends over 12 amino acids. Germline CDR1 reads SGHAT; CDR2 reads FQNNGV. The ends were cut back, 6 bases at V and 7 bases at J, with 13 bases in the middle. Written as DNA, the CDR3 is TGTGCCAGCAGGCATACAGGGTGGGAGCAGTACTTC. It is translated as CASRHTGWEQYF. Combining the CDR3 with reference TRBV11-2 and TRBJ2-7 gives the whole variable domain EAGVAQSPRYKIIEKRQSVAFWCNPISGHATLYWYQQILGQGPKLLIQFQNNGVVDDSQLPKDRFSAERLKGVDSTLKIQPAKLEDSAVYLCASRHTGWEQYFGPGTRLTVT.

V is TRBV12-5 and J is TRBJ1-1; D perhaps matches TRBD1 (5 bases). The CDR3 consists of 17 residues. In germline, CDR1 is LGHNT, CDR2 FRNRAP. Trimming removed 0 bases from V and 0 bases from J, with 14 bases in between. CDR3 sequence reads: CASGLVTGLTMNTEAFF. The DNA for the CDR3 is TGTGCTAGTGGTTTGGTGACGGGGCTAACTATGAACACTGAAGCTTTCTTT.